The clone carrying this T cell receptor (delta chain) was found a few times. A read error may be the cause here, since a much bigger clone is one base away. Other nucleotide sequences from this sample produce the same CDR3. The data are from a study of gamma-delta T cells after stem cell transplantation. TCRdb re-analyzed the RT-PCR reads via CATT. The sample has about 1,700 delta-chain clones, approximately 15% seen once. This CDR3 spans 16 amino acids. CDR1 is TSWWSYY, CDR2 QGS, per germline. The chain has TRDV1 and TRDJ1, with D possibly being TRDD3 (6 bases). Input material: gamma-delta T cells. This TCR was sampled from a human donor. It is not recorded whose cells these are; they may come from a transplant donor. The CDR3 nucleotides are TGCGCTCTTGGGGATCTGGCTTCCCCGGGGACCGATAAACTCATCTTT. Translating gives CALGDLASPGTDKLIF.